This T cell receptor (beta chain) was observed in a study of OX40 agonist ivuxolimab in advanced cancers. In the case of this clone: Its antigen is unidentified.

There are 13 residues in the CDR3. V was clipped by 2 bases and J by 8 bases, with 7 bases between them. Germline V gives CDR1 SGHTA, CDR2 FQGNSA. Broader study findings: Blood T cells, both CD4+ and CD8+, expanded clonally by week 6 at 0.1 to 3.0 mg/kg. Expanded peripheral T cell antigen specificity was not determined.

Data came from immunoSEQ multiplex PCR; TCRdb stores just in-frame clones and leaves some out. The sample comprises 82,000 or so clones, around 83% of which are singletons, and approximately 2.3% rests with the top ten. The material was CD4+ or CD8+ T cells sorted from blood, obtained in a trial of the OX40 agonist ivuxolimab. This clonotype originated in an adult with an advanced solid tumor such as melanoma, head and neck, liver or kidney cancer. V usage is TRBV7-2 and J usage is TRBJ1-6, with D uncertain. The DNA for the CDR3 is TGTGCCAGCAGCTTATTGAGGGATTCACCCCTCCACTTT. Translating it yields CASSLLRDSPLHF. The full variable domain, with the rest looked up from reference TRBV7-2 and TRBJ1-6, is GAGVSQSPSNKVTEKGKDVELRCDPISGHTALYWYRQSLGQGLEFLIYFQGNSAPDKSGLPSDRFSAERTGGSVSTLTIQRTQQEDSAVYLCASSLLRDSPLHFGNGTRLTVT.